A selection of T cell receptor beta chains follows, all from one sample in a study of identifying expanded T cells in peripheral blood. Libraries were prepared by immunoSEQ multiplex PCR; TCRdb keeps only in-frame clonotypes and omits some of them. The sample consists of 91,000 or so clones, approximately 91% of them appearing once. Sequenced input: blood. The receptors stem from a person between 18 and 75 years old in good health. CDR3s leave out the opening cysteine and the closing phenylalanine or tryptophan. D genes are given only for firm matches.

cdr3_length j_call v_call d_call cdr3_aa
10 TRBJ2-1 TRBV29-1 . SVADGGNEQF
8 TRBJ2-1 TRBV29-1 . SATRNEQF
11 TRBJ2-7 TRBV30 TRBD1 AWSVADRVEQY
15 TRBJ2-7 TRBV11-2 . ASSLGAGGGGYYEQY
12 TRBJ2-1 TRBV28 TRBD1 ASRGGQGYNEQF
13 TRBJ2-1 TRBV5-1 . ASSLAGVRSNEQF
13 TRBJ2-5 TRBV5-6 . ASSFIGRTGQTQY
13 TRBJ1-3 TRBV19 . ASKTQGRAGNTIY
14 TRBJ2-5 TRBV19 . ASTPGGQRFQETQY
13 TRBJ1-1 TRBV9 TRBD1 ASSGTRAGGTEAF
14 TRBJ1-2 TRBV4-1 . ASSQDRPASLYGYT
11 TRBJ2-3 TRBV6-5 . ASSSNYGDTQY
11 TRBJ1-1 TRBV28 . ASSLLEISEAF
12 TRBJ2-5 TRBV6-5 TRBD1 ASTPTRQGTTQY
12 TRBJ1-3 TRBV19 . ASTTTGSGNTIY
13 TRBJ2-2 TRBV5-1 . ASSLWTTNTGELF
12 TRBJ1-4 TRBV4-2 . ASSQGSRGEKLF
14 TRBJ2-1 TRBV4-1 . ASSPREGRESNEQF
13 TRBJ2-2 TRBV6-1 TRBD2 ASSDSAGGPGELF
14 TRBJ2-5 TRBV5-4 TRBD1 ASSWTGTGYQETQY
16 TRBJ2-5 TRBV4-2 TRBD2 ASSPSEASGGPPGTQY
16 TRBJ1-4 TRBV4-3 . ASSQGIGRGERGEKLF
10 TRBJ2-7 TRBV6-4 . ASSDFNYEQY
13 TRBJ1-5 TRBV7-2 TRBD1 ASSSAGTGGEPQH
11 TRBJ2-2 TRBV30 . AWRTGNTGELF
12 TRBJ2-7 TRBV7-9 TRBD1 ASSNTGGRQEQY
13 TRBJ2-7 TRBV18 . ASSLEDGSVYEQY